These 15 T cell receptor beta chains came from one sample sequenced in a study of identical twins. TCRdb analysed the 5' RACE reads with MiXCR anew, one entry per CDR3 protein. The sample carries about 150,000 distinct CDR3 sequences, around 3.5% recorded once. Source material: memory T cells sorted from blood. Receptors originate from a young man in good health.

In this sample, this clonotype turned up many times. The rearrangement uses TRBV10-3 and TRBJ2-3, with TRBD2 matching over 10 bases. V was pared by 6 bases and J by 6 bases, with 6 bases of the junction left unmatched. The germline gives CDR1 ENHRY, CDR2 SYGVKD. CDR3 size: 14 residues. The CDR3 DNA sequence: TGTGCCATCAGGGCTAGCGGGAGATGGGATACGCAGTATTTT. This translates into CAIRASGRWDTQYF.

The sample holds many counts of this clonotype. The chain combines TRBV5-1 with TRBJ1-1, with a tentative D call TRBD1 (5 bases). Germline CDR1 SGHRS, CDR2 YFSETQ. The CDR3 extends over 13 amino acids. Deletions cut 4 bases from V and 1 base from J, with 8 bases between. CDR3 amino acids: CASSQGWNTEAFF. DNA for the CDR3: TGCGCCAGCAGCCAGGGTTGGAACACTGAAGCTTTCTTT.

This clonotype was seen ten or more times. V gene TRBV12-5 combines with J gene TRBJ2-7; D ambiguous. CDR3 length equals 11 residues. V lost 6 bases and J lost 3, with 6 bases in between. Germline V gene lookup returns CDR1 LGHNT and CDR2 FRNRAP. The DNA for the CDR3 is TGTGCTAGTGGGAATAACTACGAGCAGTACTTC. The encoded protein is CASGNNYEQYF.

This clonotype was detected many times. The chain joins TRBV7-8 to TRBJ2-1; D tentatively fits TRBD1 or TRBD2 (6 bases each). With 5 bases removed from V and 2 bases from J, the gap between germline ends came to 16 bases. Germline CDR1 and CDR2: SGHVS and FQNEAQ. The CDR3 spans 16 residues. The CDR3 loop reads CASSRGRGRTYNEQFF. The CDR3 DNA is TGTGCCAGCAGCCGGGGAAGGGGGAGGACCTACAATGAGCAGTTCTTC.

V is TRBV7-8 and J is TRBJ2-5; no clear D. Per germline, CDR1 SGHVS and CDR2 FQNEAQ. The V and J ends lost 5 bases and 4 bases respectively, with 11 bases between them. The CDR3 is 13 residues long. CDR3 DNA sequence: TGTGCCAGCAGCGGCAGACTTGTAGAGACCCAGTACTTC. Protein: CASSGRLVETQYF.

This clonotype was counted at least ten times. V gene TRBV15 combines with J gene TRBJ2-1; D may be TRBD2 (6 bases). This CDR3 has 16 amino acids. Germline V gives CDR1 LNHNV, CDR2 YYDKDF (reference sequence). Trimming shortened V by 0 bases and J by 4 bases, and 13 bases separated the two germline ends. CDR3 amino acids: CATSRDRSGGYNEQFF. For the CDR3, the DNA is TGTGCCACCAGCAGAGATCGAAGCGGAGGGTACAATGAGCAGTTCTTC.

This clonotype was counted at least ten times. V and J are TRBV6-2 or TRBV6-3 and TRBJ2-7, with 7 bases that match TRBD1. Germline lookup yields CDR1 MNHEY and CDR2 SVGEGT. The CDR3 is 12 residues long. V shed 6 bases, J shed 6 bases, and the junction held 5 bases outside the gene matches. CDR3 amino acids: CASRQGSGEQYF. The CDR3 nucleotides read TGTGCCAGCAGACAGGGGTCGGGCGAGCAGTACTTC.

The CDR3 spells CASSLESAGSPLHF. For the CDR3, the DNA is TGTGCCAGCAGCTTAGAATCCGCCGGTTCACCCCTCCACTTT. V and J are TRBV11-2 and TRBJ1-6; no clear D gene. There are 14 residues in the CDR3. Trimming pared 0 bases from V and 9 bases from J, leaving 9 bases between. Per germline, CDR1 SGHAT and CDR2 FQNNGV.

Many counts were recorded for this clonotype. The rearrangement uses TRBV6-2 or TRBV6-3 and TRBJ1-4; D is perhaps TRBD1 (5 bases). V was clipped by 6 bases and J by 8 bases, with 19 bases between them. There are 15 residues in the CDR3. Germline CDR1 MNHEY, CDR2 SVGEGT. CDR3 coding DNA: TGTGCCAGCAGAAAAACCCGGGACCTCGGGGAAAAACTGTTTTTT. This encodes CASRKTRDLGEKLFF.

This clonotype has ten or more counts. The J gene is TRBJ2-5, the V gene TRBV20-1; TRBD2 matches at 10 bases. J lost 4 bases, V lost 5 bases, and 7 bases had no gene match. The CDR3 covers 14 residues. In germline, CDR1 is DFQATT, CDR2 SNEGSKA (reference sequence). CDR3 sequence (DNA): TGCAGTGCTGCTAGCGGGAGTTTAGGAGAGACCCAGTACTTC. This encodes CSAASGSLGETQYF.

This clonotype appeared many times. CDR3 nucleotide sequence: TGTGCCAGCAGTTACGTGGACAGGGTCTGGAATGAGCAGTTCTTC. The encoded protein is CASSYVDRVWNEQFF. This chain connects TRBV7-9 to TRBJ2-1; 8 bases fit TRBD1. This CDR3 spans 15 amino acids. Per germline, CDR1 SEHNR and CDR2 FQNEAQ (reference sequence). Germline trimming cut 6 bases from V and 7 bases from J; bases unmatched to any gene: 11.

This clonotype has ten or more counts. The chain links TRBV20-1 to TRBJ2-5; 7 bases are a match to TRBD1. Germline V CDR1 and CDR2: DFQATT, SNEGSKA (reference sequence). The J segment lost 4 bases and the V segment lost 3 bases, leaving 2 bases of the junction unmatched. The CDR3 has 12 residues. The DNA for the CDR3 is TGCAGTGCTAGGGGACAGCGAGAGACCCAGTACTTC. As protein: CSARGQRETQYF.

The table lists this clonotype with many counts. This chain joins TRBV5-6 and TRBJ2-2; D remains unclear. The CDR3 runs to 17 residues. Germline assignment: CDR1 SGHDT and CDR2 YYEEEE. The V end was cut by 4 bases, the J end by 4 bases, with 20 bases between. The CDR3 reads CASSPPRWGSSTGELFF. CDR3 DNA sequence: TGTGCCAGCAGCCCCCCCCGGTGGGGTAGTAGCACCGGGGAGCTGTTTTTT.

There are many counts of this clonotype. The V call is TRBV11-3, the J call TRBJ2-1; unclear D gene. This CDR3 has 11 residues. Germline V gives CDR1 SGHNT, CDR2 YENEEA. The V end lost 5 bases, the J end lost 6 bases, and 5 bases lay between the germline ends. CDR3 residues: CASSISNEQFF. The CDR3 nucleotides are TGTGCCAGCAGCATTTCCAATGAGCAGTTCTTC.

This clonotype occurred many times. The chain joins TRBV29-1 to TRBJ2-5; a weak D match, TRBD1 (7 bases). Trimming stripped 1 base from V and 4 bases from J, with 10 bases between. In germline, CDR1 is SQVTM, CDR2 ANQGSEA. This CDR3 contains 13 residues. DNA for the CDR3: TGCAGCGTTGAAGGGAGGGACAGAGAGACCCAGTACTTC. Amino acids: CSVEGRDRETQYF.